Listed here are 8 T cell receptor beta chains from one sample, sequenced in a study of graft-versus-host responses after intestinal transplantation. Sequencing used immunoSEQ multiplex PCR; TCRdb keeps in-frame clones, though not all of them. Here the sample spans some 39,000 clones, roughly nine tenths being singletons. Sequencing used PBMCs, obtained 267 days after transplant. These receptor sequences come from a human patient who received an intestinal transplant, so some T cells may come from the graft donor.

J is TRBJ2-7 and V is TRBV5-6; tentative D call: TRBD2 (5 bases). The germline V gene has CDR1 SGHDT and CDR2 YYEEEE. V shed 4 bases and J shed 3 bases, with 17 bases lying between them. The CDR3 runs to 15 residues. In nucleotides, the CDR3 is TGTGCCAGCAGCCCTACCCGGGAAAATGACTACGAGCAGTACTTC. Protein sequence: CASSPTRENDYEQYF.

The V gene is TRBV7-8, the J gene TRBJ2-7, with 7 nucleotides matching TRBD1. This CDR3 has 16 residues. V shed 4 bases and J 2 bases; nucleotides not matched to a gene: 11. Germline assignment: CDR1 SGHVS and CDR2 FQNEAQ. This chain's CDR3 is CASSSQEGADAYEQYF. In DNA, the CDR3 is TGTGCCAGCAGCTCTCAAGAGGGGGCAGACGCCTACGAGCAGTACTTC.

A remark on this clone: Sequence at one end of the junction differs from germline and may be a read error. The chain recombines TRBV11-2 with TRBJ2-5; 9 bases agree with TRBD1. This CDR3 spans 15 amino acids. Germline CDR1 SGHAT, CDR2 FQNNGV. The DNA of the CDR3 is TGTGCCAGCAGCGCGACAACAGGGGGCCAAGGGACCCAGTACTTC. Amino acids: CASSATTGGQGTQYF. The full variable domain, its missing parts supplied by reference TRBV11-2 and TRBJ2-5, is EAGVAQSPRYKIIEKRQSVAFWCNPISGHATLYWYQQILGQGPKLLIQFQNNGVVDDSQLPKDRFSAERLKGVDSTLKIQPAKLEDSAVYLCASSATTGGQGTQYFGPGTRLLVL.

J is TRBJ1-1 and V is TRBV29-1; D gene unclear. CDR1 SQVTM and CDR2 ANQGSEA come from the germline V gene. Trimming shortened V by 3 bases and J by 5 bases, and 16 bases separated the two germline ends. CDR3 length equals 14 residues. CDR3 sequence: CSVDPDGWWTEAFF. CDR3 nucleotide sequence: TGCAGCGTTGACCCGGACGGGTGGTGGACTGAAGCTTTCTTT.

The chain joins TRBV6-5 to TRBJ2-7, with D hard to call. The germline V gene encodes CDR1 MNHEY and CDR2 SVGAGI. The CDR3 is 11 amino acids. The V and J ends lost 6 bases and 1 base respectively, with 4 bases between them. In DNA, the CDR3 is TGTGCCAGCAGAAGTTCCTACGAGCAGTACTTC. It encodes CASRSSYEQYF.

This chain connects TRBV21-1 to TRBJ2-1. TRBV21-1 is labeled a pseudogene. This CDR3 spans 11 amino acids. The CDR3 DNA is TGTGCCAGCAGCAGGGGGAATGAGCAGTTCTTC. This sequence encodes CASSRGNEQFF.

The chain joins TRBV28 to TRBJ1-4, with D perhaps TRBD1 (5 bases). CDR3 size: 13 residues. V was trimmed by 4 bases and J by 4 bases, leaving 7 bases between them. Germline loops: CDR1 MDHEN, CDR2 SYDVKM. The CDR3, as DNA: TGTGCCAGCAGTTCGGGGCTTAATGAAAAACTGTTTTTT. Translating it yields CASSSGLNEKLFF.

J is TRBJ2-7 and V is TRBV4-1; no definite D call. Trimming removed 1 base at V and 3 bases at J, with 7 bases between. Germline CDR1 reads MGHRA; CDR2 reads YSYEKL. The CDR3 is 13 amino acids. CDR3 in DNA: TGCGCCAGCAGCCAAGTGGGGTTCTACGAGCAGTACTTC. It encodes CASSQVGFYEQYF.